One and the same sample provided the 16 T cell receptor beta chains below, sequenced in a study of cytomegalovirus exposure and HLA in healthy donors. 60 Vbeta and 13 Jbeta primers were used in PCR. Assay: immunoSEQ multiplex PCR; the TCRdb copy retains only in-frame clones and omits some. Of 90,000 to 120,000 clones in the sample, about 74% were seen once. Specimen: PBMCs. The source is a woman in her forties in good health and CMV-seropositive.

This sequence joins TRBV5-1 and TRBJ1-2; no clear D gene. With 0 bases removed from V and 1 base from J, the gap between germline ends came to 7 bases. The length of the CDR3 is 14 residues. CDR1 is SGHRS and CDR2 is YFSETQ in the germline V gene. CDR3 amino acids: CASSLDGYNYGYTF. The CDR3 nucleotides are TGCGCCAGCAGCTTGGACGGTTATAACTATGGCTACACCTTC. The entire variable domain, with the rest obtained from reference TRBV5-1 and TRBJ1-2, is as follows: KAGVTQTPRYLIKTRGQQVTLSCSPISGHRSVSWYQQTPGQGLQFLFEYFSETQRNKGNFPGRFSGRQFSNSRSEMNVSTLELGDSALYLCASSLDGYNYGYTFGSGTRLTVV.

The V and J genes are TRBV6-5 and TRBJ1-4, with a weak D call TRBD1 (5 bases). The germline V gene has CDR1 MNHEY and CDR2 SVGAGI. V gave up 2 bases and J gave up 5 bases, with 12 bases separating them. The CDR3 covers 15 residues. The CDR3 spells CASSYGGAGNEKLFF. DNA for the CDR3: TGTGCCAGCAGTTACGGAGGGGCAGGGAATGAAAAACTGTTTTTT.

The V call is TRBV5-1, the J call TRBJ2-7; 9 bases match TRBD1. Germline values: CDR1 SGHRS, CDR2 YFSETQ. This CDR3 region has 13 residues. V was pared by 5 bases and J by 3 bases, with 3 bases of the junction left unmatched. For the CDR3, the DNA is TGCGCCAGCAGTGGACAGGGGAACTACGAGCAGTACTTC. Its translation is CASSGQGNYEQYF. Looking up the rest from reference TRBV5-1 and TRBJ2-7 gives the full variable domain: KAGVTQTPRYLIKTRGQQVTLSCSPISGHRSVSWYQQTPGQGLQFLFEYFSETQRNKGNFPGRFSGRQFSNSRSEMNVSTLELGDSALYLCASSGQGNYEQYFGPGTRLTVT.

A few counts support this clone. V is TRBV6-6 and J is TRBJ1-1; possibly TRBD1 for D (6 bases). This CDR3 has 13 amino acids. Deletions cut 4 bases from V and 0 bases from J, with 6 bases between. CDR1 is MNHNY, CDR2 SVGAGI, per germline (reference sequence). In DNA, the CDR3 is TGTGCCAGCAGTTGGACAGTGAACACTGAAGCTTTCTTT. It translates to CASSWTVNTEAFF.

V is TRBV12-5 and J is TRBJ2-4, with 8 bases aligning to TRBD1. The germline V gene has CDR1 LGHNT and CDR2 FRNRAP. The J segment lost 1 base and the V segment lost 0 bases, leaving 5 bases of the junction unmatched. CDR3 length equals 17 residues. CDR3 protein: CASGLVLTGAAKNIQYF. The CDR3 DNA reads TGTGCTAGTGGTTTGGTACTGACAGGGGCGGCCAAAAACATTCAGTACTTC. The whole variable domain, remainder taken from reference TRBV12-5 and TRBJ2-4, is DARVTQTPRHKVTEMGQEVTMRCQPILGHNTVFWYRQTMMQGLELLAYFRNRAPLDDSGMPKDRFSAEMPDATLATLKIQPSEPRDSAVYFCASGLVLTGAAKNIQYFGAGTRLSVL.

CDR3 nucleotides: TGCGCCAGCAGCAGATCGCGGGACCGCCGGACCGAGCAGTACTTC. This sequence encodes CASSRSRDRRTEQYF. The chain uses TRBV4-3 and TRBJ2-7; D perhaps matches TRBD2 (6 bases). The V end lost 5 bases, the J end lost 6 bases, and 20 bases lay between the germline ends. This CDR3 has 15 residues. CDR1 and CDR2 (germline): LGHNA, YSLEER.

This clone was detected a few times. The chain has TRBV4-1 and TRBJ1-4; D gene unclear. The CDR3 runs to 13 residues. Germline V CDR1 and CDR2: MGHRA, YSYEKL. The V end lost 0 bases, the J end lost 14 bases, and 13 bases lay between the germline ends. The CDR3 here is CASSQDEELDLFF. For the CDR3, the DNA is TGCGCCAGCAGCCAAGATGAAGAGCTAGACCTGTTTTTT.

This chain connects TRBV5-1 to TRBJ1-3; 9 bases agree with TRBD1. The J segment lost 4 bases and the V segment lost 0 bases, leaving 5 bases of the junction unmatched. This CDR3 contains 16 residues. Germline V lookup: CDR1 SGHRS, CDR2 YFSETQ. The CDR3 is CASSLGVGTGGNTIYF. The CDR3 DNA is TGCGCCAGCAGCTTGGGAGTCGGGACAGGGGGAAACACCATATATTTT.

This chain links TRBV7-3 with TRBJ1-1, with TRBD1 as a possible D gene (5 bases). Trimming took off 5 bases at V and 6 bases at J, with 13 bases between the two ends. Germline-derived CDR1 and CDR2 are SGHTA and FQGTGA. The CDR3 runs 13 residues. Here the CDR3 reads CASSVDRESEAFF. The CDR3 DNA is TGTGCCAGCAGCGTAGACAGAGAGTCTGAAGCTTTCTTT.

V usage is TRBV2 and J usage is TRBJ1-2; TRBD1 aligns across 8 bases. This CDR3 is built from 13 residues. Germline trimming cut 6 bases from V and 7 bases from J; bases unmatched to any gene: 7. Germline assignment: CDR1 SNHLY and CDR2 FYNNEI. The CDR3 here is CASRSQGAGGYTF. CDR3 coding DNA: TGTGCCAGCAGATCTCAGGGGGCAGGTGGCTACACCTTC.

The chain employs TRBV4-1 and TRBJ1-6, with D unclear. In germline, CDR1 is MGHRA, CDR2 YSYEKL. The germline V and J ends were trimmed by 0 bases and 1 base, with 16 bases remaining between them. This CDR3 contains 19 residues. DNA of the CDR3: TGCGCCAGCAGCCAAGATTTCCCGGGGAAAAGTTCCTATAATTCACCCCTCCACTTT. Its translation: CASSQDFPGKSSYNSPLHF.

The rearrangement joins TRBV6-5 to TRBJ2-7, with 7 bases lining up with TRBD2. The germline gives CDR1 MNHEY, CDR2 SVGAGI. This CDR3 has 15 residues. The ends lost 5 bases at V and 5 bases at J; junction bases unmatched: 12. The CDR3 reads CASSGRGSGTNEQYF. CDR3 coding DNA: TGTGCCAGCAGTGGGAGGGGCTCAGGGACCAACGAGCAGTACTTC.

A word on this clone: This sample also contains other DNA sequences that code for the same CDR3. The CDR3 is CASSGSSYGYTF. CDR3 nucleotides: TGTGCCAGCAGTGGGTCTAGCTATGGCTACACCTTC. This rearrangement joins TRBV6-1 to TRBJ1-2; D is ambiguous. This CDR3 is 12 amino acids long. CDR1 is MNHNS, CDR2 SASEGT, per germline. V was pared by 4 bases and J by 4 bases, with 7 bases between.

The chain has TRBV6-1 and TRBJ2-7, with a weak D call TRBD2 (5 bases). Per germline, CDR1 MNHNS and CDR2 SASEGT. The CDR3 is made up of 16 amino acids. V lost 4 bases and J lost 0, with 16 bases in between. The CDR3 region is CASSGWTLSSSYEQYF. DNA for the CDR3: TGTGCCAGCAGTGGGTGGACTTTAAGCAGCTCCTACGAGCAGTACTTC.

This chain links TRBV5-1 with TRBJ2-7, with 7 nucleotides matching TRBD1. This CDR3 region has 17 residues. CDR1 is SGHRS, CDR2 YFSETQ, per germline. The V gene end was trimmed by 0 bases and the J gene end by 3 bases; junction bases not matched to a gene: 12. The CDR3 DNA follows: TGCGCCAGCAGCTTGGGGCCCGACAGGGTAAAGGGCTACGAGCAGTACTTC. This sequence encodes CASSLGPDRVKGYEQYF.

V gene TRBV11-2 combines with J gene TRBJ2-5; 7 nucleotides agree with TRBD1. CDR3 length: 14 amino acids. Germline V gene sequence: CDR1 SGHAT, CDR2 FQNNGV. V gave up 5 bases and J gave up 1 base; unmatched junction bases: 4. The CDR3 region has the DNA TGTGCCAGCAGCATCGGACAGGTCCAAGAGACCCAGTACTTC. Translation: CASSIGQVQETQYF.